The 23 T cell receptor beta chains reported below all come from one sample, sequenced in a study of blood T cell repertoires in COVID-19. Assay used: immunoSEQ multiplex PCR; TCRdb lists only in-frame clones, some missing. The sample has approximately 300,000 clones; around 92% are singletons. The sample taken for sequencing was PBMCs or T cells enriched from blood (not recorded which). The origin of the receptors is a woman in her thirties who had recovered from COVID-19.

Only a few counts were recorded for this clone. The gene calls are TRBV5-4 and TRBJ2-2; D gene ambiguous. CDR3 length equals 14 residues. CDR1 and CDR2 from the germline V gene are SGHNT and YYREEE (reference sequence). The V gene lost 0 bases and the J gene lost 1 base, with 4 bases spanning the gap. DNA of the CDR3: TGTGCCAGCAGCTTGGTACTGAACACCGGGGAGCTGTTTTTT. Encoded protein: CASSLVLNTGELFF.

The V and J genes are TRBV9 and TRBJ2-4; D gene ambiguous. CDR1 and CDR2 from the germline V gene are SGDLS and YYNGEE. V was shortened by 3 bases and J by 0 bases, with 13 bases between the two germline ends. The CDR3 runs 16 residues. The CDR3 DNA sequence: TGTGCCAGCAGCGATGGCCTCACCCTAGCCAAAAACATTCAGTACTTC. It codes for CASSDGLTLAKNIQYF.

The CDR3 sequence is CASSLIGQEIDEQFF. CDR3 sequence (DNA): TGTGCCAGCAGCTTAATTGGTCAGGAAATCGATGAGCAGTTCTTC. V usage is TRBV7-3 and J usage is TRBJ2-1; no reliable D call. The CDR3 length is 15 residues. Germline V lookup: CDR1 SGHTA, CDR2 FQGTGA. The germline V and J ends were trimmed by 1 base and 8 bases, with 15 bases remaining between them. The full variable domain, in which reference TRBV7-3 and TRBJ2-1 provide the parts outside the CDR3, is GAGVSQTPSNKVTEKGKYVELRCDPISGHTALYWYRQSLGQGPEFLIYFQGTGAADDSGLPNDRFFAVRPEGSVSTLKIQRTERGDSAVYLCASSLIGQEIDEQFFGPGTRLTVL.

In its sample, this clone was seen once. CDR3 sequence reads: CAWSAGTENTYEQYF. The CDR3 coding sequence is TGTGCCTGGAGTGCGGGGACAGAGAATACCTACGAGCAGTACTTC. The chain combines TRBV30 with TRBJ2-7; 7 positions match TRBD1. V was clipped by 1 base and J by 2 bases; unmatched bases: 8. The CDR3 sequence is 15 residues long. Germline-derived CDR1 and CDR2 are GTSNPN and SVGIG (reference sequence).

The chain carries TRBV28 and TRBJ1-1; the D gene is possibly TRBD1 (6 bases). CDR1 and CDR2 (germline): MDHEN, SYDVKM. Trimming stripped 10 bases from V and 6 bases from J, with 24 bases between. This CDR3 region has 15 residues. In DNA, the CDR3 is TGTGCCACCACCGGAGAATACAGGGTCGGGGCTGAAGCTTTCTTT. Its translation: CATTGEYRVGAEAFF.

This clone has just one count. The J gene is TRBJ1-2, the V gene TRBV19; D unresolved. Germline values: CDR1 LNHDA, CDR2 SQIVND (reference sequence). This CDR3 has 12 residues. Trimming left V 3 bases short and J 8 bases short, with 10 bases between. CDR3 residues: CASSIDGDGYTF. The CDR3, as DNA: TGTGCCAGTAGTATCGACGGAGACGGCTACACCTTC.

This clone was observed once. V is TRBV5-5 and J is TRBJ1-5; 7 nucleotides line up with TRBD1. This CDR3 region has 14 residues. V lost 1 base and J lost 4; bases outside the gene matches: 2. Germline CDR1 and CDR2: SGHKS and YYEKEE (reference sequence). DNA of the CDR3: TGTGCCAGCAGCTTGACAGGGGTGAATCAGCCCCAGCATTTT. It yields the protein CASSLTGVNQPQHF.

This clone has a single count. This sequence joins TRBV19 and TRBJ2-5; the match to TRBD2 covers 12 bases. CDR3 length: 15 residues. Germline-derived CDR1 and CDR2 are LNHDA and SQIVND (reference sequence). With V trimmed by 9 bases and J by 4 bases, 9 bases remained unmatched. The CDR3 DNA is TGTGCCAGCTCTAGCGGGAGGGCCCGGGGAGAGACCCAGTACTTC. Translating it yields CASSSGRARGETQYF.

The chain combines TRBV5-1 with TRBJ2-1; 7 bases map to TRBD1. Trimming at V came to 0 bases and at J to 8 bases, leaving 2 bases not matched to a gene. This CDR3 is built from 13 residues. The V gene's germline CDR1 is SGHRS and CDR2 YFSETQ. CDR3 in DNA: TGCGCCAGCAGCTTGGCCAGGGGGTATGAGCAGTTCTTC. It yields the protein CASSLARGYEQFF.

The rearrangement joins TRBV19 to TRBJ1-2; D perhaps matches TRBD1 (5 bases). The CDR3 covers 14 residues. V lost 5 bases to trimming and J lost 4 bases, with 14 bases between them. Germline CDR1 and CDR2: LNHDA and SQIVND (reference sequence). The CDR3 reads CASSRGDLIYGYTF. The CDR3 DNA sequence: TGTGCCAGTAGTCGGGGGGATCTGATCTATGGCTACACCTTC.

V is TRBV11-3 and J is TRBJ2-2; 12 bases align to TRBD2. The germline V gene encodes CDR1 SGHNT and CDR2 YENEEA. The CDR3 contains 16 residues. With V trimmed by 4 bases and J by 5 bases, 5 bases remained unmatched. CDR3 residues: CASSSRTSGNTGELFF. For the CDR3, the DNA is TGTGCCAGCAGCTCGCGGACTAGCGGGAATACCGGGGAGCTGTTTTTT.

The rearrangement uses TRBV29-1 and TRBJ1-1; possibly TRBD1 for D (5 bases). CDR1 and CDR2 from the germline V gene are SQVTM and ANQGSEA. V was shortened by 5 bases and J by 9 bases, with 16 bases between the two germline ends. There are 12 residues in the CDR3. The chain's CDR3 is CSVLLQAPQAFF. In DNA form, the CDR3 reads TGCAGCGTTCTCTTACAGGCACCCCAAGCTTTCTTT.

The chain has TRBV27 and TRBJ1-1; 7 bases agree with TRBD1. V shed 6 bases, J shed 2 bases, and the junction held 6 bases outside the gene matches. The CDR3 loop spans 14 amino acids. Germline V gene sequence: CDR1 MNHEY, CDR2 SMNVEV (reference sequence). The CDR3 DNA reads TGTGCCAGCAGACAGGGACAGCACAACACTGAAGCTTTCTTT. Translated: CASRQGQHNTEAFF.

The CDR3 reads CASSQGTGVQPQHF. In nucleotides, the CDR3 is TGTGCCAGCAGCCAAGGGACAGGGGTTCAGCCCCAGCATTTT. The gene calls are TRBV3-1 (or the pseudogene TRBV3-2) and TRBJ1-5; 9 bases map to TRBD1. CDR3 size: 14 residues. J gave up 6 bases and V 1 base, and 1 base lay outside the gene matches. Germline CDR1 reads LGHDT; CDR2 reads YNNKEL (reference sequence).

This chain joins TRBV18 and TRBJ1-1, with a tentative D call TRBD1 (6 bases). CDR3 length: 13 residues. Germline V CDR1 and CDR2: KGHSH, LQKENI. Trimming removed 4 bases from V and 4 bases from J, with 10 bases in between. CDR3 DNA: TGTGCCAGCTCACGAGCAGGGGCCACTGAAGCTTTCTTT. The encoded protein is CASSRAGATEAFF. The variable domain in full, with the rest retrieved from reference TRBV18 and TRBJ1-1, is NAGVMQNPRHLVRRRGQEARLRCSPMKGHSHVYWYRQLPEEGLKFMVYLQKENIIDESGMPKERFSAEFPKEGPSILRIQQVVRGDSAAYFCASSRAGATEAFFGQGTRLTVV.

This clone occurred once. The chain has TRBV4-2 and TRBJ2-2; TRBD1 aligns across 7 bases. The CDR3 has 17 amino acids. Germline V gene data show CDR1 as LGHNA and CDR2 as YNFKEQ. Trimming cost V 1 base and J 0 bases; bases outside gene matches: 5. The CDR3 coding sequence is TGTGCCAGCAGCCAAGTATACGGGACAGCGAACACCGGGGAGCTGTTTTTT. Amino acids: CASSQVYGTANTGELFF.

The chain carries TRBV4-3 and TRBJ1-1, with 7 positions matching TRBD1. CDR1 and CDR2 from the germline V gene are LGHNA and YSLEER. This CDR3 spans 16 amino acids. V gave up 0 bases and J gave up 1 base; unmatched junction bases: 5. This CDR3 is CASSQDNGTENTEAFF. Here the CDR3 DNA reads TGCGCCAGCAGCCAAGATAACGGGACAGAGAACACTGAAGCTTTCTTT.

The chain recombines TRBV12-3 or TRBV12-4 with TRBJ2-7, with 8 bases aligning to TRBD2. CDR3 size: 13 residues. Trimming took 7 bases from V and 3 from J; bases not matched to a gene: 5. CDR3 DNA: TGTGCCAGCAAGCGGGAGAACGGCTACGAGCAGTACTTC. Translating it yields CASKRENGYEQYF.

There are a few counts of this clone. The CDR3 nucleotides read TGCGCCAGCAGCAAGGACACGTCTTTCATGAACACTGAAGCTTTCTTT. It is translated as CASSKDTSFMNTEAFF. The chain combines TRBV5-1 with TRBJ1-1, with D perhaps TRBD1 (5 bases). The V gene lost 4 bases and the J gene lost 0 bases, with 16 bases spanning the gap. The CDR3 runs to 16 residues. Germline CDR1 is SGHRS and CDR2 is YFSETQ.

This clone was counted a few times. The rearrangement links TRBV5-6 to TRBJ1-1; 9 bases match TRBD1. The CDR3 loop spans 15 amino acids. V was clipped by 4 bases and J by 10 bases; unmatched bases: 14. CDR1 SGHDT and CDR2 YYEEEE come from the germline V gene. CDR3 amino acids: CASSTWPGQGTGAFF. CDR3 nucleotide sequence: TGTGCCAGCAGCACCTGGCCGGGACAGGGTACGGGAGCTTTCTTT.

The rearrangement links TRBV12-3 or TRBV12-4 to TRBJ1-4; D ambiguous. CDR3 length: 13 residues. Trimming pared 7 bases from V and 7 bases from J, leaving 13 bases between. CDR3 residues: CASIGGSGEKLFF. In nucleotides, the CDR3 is TGTGCCAGCATAGGTGGTTCGGGTGAAAAACTGTTTTTT.

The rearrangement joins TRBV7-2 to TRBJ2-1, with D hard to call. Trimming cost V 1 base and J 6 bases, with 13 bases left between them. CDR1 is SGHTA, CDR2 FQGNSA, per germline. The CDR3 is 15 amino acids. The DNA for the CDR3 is TGTGCCAGCAGCTTAGGTGCTAGTTACTTCAATGAGCAGTTCTTC. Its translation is CASSLGASYFNEQFF.

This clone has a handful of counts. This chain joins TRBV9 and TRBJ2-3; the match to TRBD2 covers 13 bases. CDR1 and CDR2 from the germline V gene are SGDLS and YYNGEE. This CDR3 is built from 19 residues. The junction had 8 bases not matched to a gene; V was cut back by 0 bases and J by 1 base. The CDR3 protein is CASSVGTSGRVTRTDTQYF. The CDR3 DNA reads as TGTGCCAGCAGCGTAGGGACTAGCGGGAGAGTGACGCGCACAGATACGCAGTATTTT.